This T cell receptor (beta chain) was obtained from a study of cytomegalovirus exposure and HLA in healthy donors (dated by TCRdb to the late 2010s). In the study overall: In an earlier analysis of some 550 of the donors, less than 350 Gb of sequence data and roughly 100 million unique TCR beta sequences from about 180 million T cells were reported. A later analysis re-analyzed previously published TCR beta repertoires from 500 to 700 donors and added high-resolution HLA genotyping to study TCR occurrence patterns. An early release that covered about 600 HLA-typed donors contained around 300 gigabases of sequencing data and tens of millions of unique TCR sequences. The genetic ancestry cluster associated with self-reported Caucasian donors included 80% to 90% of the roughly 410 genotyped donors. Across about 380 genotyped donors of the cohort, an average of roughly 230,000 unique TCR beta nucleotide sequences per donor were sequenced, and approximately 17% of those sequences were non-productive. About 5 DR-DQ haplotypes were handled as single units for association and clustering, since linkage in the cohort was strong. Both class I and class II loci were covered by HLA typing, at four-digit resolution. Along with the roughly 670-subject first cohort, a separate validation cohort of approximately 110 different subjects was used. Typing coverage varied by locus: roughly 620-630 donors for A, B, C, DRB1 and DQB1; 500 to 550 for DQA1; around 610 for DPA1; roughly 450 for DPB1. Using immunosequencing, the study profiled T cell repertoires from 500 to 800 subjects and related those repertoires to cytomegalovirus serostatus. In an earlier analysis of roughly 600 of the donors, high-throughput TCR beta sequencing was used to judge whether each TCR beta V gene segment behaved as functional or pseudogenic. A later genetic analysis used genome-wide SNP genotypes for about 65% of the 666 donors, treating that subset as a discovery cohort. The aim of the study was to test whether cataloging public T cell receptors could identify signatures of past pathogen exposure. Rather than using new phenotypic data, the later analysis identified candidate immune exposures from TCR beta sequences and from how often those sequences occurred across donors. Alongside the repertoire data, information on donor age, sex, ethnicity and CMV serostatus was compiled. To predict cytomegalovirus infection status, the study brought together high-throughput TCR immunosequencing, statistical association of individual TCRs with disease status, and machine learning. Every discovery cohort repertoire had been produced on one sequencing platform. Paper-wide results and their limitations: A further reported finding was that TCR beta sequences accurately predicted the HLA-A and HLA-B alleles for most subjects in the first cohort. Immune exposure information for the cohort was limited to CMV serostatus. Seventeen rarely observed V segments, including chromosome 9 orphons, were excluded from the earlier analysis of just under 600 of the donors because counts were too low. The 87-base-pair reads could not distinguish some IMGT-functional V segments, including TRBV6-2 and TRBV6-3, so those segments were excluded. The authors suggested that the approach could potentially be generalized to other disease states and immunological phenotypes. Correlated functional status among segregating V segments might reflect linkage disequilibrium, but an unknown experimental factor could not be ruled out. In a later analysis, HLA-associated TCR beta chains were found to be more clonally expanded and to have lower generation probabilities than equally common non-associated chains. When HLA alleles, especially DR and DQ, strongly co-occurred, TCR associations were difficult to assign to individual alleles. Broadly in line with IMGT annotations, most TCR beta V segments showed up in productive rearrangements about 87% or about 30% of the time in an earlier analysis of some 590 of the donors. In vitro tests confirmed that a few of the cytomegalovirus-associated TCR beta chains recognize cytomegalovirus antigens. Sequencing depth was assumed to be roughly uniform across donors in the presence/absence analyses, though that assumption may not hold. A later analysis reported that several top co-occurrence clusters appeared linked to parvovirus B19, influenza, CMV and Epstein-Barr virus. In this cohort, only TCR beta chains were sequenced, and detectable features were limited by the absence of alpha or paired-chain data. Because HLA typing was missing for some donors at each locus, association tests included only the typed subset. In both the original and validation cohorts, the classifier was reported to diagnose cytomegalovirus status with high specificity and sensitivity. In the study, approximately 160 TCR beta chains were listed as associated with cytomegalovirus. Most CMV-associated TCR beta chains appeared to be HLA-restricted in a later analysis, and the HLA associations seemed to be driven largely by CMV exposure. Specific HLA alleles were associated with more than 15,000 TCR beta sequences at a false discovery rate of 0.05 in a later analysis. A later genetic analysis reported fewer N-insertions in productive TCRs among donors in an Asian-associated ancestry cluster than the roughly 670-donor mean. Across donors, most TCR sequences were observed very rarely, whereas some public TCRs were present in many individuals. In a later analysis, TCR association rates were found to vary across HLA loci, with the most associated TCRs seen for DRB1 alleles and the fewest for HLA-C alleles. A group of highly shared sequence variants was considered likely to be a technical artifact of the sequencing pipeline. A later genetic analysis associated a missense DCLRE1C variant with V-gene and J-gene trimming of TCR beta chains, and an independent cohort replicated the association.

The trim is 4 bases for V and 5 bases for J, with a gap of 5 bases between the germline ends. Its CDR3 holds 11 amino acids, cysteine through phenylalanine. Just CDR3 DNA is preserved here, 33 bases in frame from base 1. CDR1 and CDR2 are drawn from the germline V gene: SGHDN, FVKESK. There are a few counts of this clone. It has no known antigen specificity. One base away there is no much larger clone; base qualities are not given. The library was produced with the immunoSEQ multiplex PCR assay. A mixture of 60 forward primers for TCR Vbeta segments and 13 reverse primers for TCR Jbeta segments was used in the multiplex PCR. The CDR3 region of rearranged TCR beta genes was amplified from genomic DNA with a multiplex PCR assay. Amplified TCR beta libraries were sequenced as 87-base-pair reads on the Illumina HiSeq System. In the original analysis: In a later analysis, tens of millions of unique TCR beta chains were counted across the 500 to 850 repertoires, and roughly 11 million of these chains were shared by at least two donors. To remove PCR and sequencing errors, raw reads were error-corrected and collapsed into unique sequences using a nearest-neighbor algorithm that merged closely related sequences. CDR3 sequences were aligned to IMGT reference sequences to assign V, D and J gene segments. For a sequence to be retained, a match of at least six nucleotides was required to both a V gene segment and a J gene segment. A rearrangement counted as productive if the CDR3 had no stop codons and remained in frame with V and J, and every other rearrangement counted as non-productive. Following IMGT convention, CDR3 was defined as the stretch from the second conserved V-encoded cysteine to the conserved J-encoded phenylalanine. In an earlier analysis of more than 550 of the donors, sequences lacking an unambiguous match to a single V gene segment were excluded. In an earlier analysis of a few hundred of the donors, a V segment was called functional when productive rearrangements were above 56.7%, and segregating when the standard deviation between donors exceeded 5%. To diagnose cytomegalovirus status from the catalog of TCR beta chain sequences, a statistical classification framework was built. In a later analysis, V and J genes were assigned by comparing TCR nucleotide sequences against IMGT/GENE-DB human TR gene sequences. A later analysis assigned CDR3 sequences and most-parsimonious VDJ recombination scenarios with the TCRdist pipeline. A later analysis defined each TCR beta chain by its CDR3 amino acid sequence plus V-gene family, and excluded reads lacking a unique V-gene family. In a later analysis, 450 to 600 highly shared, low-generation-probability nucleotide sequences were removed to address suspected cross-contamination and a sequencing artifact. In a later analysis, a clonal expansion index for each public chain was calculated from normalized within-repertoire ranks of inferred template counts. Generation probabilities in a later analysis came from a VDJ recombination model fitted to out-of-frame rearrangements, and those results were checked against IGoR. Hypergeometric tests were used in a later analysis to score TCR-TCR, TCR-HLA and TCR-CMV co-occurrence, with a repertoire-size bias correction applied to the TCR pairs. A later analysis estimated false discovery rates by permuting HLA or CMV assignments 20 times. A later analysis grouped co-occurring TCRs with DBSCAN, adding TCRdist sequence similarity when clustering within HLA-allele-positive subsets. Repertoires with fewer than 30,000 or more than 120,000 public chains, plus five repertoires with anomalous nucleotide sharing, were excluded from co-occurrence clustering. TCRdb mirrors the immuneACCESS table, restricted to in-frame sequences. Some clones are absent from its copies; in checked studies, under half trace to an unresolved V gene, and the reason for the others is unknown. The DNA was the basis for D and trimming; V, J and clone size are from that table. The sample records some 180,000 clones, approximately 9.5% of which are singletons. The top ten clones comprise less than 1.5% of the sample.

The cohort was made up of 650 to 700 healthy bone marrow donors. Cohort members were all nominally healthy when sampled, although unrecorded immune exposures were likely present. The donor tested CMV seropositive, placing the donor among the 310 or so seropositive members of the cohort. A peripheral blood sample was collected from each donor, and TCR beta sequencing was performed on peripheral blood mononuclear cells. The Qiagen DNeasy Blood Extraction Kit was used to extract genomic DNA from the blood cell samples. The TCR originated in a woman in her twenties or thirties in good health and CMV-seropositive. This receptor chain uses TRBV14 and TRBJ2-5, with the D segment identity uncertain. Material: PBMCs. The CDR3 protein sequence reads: CASSLGETQYF. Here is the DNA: TGTGCCAGCAGCCTCGGGGAGACCCAGTACTTC.